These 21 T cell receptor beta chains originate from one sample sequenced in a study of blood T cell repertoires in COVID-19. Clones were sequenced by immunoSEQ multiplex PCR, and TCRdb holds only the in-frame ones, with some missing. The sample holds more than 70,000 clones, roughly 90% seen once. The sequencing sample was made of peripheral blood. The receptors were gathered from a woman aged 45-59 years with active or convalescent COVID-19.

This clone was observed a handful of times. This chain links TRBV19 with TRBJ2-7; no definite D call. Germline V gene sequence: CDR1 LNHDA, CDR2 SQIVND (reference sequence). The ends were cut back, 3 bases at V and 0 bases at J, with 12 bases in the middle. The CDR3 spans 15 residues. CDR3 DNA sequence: TGTGCCAGTAGTATCGCGGCGTTGAGCTCCTACGAGCAGTACTTC. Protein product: CASSIAALSSYEQYF.

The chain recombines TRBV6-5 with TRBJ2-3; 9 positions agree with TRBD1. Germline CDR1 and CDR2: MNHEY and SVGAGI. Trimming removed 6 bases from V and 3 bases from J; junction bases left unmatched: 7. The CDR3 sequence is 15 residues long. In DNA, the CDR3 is TGTGCCAGCAGCCCCCGACAGGGGGGGACAGATACGCAGTATTTT. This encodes CASSPRQGGTDTQYF.

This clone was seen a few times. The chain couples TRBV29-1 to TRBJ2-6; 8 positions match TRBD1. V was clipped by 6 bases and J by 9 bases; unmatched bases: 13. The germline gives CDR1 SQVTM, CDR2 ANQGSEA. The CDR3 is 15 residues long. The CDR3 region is CSVGIYQGADNVLTF. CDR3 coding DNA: TGCAGCGTGGGGATTTACCAGGGGGCCGACAACGTCCTGACTTTC. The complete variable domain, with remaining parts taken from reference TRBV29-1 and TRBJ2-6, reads SAVISQKPSRDICQRGTSLTIQCQVDSQVTMMFWYRQQPGQSLTLIATANQGSEATYESGFVIDKFPISRPNLTFSTLTVSNMSPEDSSIYLCSVGIYQGADNVLTFGAGSRLTVL.

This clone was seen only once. This CDR3 is CASSFQRGGGTDTQYF. The CDR3 DNA reads as TGTGCCAGCAGTTTCCAGCGGGGGGGTGGCACAGATACGCAGTATTTT. The rearrangement joins TRBV6-2 or TRBV6-3 to TRBJ2-3; 10 nucleotides line up with TRBD2. Germline CDR1 MNHEY, CDR2 SVGEGT. V dropped 4 bases and J dropped 1; count of bases not matched to a gene: 5. The CDR3 has 16 residues.

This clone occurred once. Here the CDR3 reads CSASGAPAGGGPGDTQYF. As DNA, the CDR3 is TGCAGTGCTAGTGGGGCGCCGGCCGGCGGGGGACCGGGAGATACGCAGTATTTT. The V and J genes are TRBV20-1 and TRBJ2-3; 7 positions match TRBD2. From germline, CDR1 is DFQATT and CDR2 SNEGSKA (reference sequence). CDR3 size: 18 residues. J gave up 5 bases and V 3 bases, and 20 bases lay outside the gene matches.

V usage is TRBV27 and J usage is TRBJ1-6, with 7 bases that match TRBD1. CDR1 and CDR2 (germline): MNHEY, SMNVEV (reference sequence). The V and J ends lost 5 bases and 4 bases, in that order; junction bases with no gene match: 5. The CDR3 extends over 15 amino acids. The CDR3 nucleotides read TGTGCCAGCAGTAATCTGGGACAGTATAATTCACCCCTCCACTTT. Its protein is CASSNLGQYNSPLHF.

This CDR3 reads CASSQESRDSSPLHF. Written as DNA, the CDR3 is TGCGCCAGCAGCCAAGAAAGCAGGGATTCTTCACCCCTCCACTTT. This chain connects TRBV4-3 to TRBJ1-6; D might be TRBD1 (5 bases). V shed 0 bases and J shed 9 bases, with 12 bases lying between them. CDR1 and CDR2 (germline): LGHNA, YSLEER. This CDR3 contains 15 residues.

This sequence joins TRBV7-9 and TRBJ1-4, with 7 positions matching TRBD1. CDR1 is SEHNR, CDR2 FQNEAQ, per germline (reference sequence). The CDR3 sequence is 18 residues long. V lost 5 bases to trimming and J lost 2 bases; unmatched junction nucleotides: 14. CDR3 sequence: CASSPRTGPSTTNEKLFF. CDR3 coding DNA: TGTGCCAGCAGCCCTCGGACAGGACCCTCGACGACTAATGAAAAACTGTTTTTT.

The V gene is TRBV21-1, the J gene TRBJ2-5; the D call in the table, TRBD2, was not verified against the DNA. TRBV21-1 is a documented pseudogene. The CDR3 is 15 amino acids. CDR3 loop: CASSPGGGRQETQYF. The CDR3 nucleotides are TGTGCCAGCAGCCCTGGGGGGGGTCGGCAAGAGACCCAGTACTTC.

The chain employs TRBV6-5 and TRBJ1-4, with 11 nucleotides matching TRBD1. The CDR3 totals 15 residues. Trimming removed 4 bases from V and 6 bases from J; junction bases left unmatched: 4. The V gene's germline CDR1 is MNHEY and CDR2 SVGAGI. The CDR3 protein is CASSSRTGGYEKLFF. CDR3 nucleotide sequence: TGTGCCAGCAGTTCCCGGACAGGGGGCTATGAAAAACTGTTTTTT.

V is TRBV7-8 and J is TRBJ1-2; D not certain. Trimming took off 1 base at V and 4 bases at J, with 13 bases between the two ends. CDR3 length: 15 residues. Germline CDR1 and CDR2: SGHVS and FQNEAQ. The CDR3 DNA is TGTGCCAGCAGCTTAGGGGTGCCAGGCCCCTATGGCTACACCTTC. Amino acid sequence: CASSLGVPGPYGYTF. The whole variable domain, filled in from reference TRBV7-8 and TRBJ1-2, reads GAGVSQSPRYKVAKRGQDVALRCDPISGHVSLFWYQQALGQGPEFLTYFQNEAQLDKSGLPSDRFFAERPEGSVSTLKIQRTQQEDSAVYLCASSLGVPGPYGYTFGSGTRLTVV.

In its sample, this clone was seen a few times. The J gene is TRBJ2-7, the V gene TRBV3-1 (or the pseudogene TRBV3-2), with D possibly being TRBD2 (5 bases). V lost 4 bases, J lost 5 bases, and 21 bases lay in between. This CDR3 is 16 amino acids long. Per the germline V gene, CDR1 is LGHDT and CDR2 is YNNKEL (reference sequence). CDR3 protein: CASSPWAQRRFHEQYF. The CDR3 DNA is TGTGCCAGCAGCCCCTGGGCCCAGAGGAGGTTCCACGAGCAGTACTTC.

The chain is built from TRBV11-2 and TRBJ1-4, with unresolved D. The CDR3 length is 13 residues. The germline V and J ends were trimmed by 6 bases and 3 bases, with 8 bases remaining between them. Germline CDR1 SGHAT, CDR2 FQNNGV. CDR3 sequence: CASRVPANEKLFF. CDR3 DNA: TGTGCCAGCAGGGTCCCAGCTAATGAAAAACTGTTTTTT.

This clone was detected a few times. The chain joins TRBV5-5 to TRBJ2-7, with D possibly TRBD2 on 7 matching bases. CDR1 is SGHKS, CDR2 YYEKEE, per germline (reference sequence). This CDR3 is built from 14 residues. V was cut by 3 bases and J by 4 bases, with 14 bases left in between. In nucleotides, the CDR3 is TGTGCCAGCAGCTGGGGGGGCGCAGATTACGAGCAGTACTTC. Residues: CASSWGGADYEQYF.

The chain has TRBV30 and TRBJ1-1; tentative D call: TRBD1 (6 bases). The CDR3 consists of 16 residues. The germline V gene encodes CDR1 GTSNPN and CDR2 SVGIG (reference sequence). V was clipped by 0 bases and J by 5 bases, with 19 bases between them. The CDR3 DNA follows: TGTGCCTGGAGTGTATTGGCAGGGGTGGGGTATACTGAAGCTTTCTTT. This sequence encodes CAWSVLAGVGYTEAFF.

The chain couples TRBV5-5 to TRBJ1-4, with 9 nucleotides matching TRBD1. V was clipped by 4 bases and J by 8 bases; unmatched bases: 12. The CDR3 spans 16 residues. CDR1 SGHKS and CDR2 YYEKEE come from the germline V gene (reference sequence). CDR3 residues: CASSAQPGTGREKLFF. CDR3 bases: TGTGCCAGCAGCGCTCAACCGGGGACAGGGCGGGAAAAACTGTTTTTT. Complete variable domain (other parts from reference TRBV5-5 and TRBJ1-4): DAGVTQSPTHLIKTRGQQVTLRCSPISGHKSVSWYQQVLGQGPQFIFQYYEKEERGRGNFPDRFSARQFPNYSSELNVNALLLGDSALYLCASSAQPGTGREKLFFGSGTQLSVL.

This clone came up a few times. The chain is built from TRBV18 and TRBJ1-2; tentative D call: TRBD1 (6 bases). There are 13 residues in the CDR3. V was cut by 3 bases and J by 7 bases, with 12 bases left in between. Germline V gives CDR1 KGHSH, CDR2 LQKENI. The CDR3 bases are TGTGCCAGCTCACCTGACAGGAGAGGTGGCTACACCTTC. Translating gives CASSPDRRGGYTF.

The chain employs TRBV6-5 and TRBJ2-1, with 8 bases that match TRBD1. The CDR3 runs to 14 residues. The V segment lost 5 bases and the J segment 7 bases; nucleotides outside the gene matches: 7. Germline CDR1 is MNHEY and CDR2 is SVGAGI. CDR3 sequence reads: CASSSVGQGNEQFF. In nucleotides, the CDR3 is TGTGCCAGCAGTAGCGTCGGACAGGGAAATGAGCAGTTCTTC.

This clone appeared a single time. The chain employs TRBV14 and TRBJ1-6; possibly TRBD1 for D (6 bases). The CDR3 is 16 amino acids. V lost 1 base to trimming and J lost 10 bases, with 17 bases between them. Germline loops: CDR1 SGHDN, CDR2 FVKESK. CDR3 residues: CASSQAGGGPGSPLHF. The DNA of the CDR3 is TGTGCCAGCAGCCAAGCTGGCGGGGGGCCTGGGTCACCCCTCCACTTT.

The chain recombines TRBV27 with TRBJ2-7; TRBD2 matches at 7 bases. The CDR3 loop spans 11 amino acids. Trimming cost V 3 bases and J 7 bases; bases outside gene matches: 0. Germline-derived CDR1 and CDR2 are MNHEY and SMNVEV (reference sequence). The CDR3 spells CASSLGGEQYF. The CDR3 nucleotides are TGTGCCAGCAGTTTGGGGGGGGAGCAGTACTTC.

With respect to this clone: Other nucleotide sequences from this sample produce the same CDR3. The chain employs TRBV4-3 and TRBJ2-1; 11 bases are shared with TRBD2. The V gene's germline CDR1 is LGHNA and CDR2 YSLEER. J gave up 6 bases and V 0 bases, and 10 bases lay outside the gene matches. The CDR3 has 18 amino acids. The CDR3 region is CASSQDGVAGGQRNEQFF. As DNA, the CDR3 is TGCGCCAGCAGCCAAGATGGAGTAGCGGGGGGGCAGCGCAATGAGCAGTTCTTC.